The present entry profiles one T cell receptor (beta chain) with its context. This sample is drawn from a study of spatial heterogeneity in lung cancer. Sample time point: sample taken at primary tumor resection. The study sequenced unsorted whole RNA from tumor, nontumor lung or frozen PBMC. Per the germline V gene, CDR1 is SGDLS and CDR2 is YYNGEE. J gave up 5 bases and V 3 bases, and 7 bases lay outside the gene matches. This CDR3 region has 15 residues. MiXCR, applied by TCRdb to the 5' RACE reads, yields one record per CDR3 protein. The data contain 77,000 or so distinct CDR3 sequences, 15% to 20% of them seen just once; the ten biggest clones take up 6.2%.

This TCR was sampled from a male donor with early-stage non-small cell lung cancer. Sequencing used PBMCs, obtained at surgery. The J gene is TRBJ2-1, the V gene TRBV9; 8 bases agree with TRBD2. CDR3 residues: CASSARTSMDNEQFF. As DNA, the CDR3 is TGTGCCAGCAGCGCCCGGACTAGCATGGACAATGAGCAGTTCTTC.